The 13 T cell receptor beta chains below all came from one sample that was sequenced in a study of T-cell reconstitution after alpha-beta-depleted transplantation in children. Unique molecular identifiers were used to barcode this TCRbeta library. TCRdb processed the PCR reads anew with MiXCR; each CDR3 protein has one entry. The table records more than 200,000 distinct CDR3 sequences, roughly 24% of them present only once. This material consisted of PBMCs, taken before TCRalphabeta/CD19-depleted stem cell transplant. These receptors originate from a girl aged 2 to 9 with Fanconi anemia, due to receive a stem cell transplant.

The chain has TRBV29-1 and TRBJ2-7, with D possibly matching TRBD1 (5 bases). The germline V gene has CDR1 SQVTM and CDR2 ANQGSEA. There are 13 residues in the CDR3. Trimming removed 5 bases at V and 0 bases at J, with 11 bases between. The CDR3 loop is CSVCDSYSYEQYF. CDR3 DNA sequence: TGCAGCGTTTGCGACAGCTACTCCTACGAGCAGTACTTC.

This chain connects TRBV18 to TRBJ1-1, with D unresolved. Trimming took off 2 bases at V and 5 bases at J, with 9 bases between the two ends. The CDR3 totals 13 residues. Germline CDR1 and CDR2: KGHSH and LQKENI. Here the CDR3 reads CASSPVPGTEAFF. The DNA of the CDR3 is TGTGCCAGCTCACCAGTTCCCGGGACTGAAGCTTTCTTT.

This clonotype showed up just a few times. This chain connects TRBV20-1 to TRBJ2-1; D is uncertain. V lost 1 base to trimming and J lost 8 bases, with 12 bases between them. Germline V gives CDR1 DFQATT, CDR2 SNEGSKA (reference sequence). The CDR3 runs 13 residues. The DNA for the CDR3 is TGCAGTGCTAGAGTTAGGGCTCCTCATGAGCAGTTCTTC. Protein sequence: CSARVRAPHEQFF.

The rearrangement joins TRBV20-1 to TRBJ2-1, with TRBD2 matching 13 bases. Per germline, CDR1 DFQATT and CDR2 SNEGSKA (reference sequence). The V segment lost 6 bases and the J segment 15 bases; nucleotides outside the gene matches: 11. The CDR3 length is 13 residues. The chain's CDR3 is CSARTSGRANTFF. The DNA for the CDR3 is TGCAGTGCGAGGACTAGCGGGAGAGCGAATACGTTCTTC.

This clonotype was seen many times. The chain carries TRBV5-1 and TRBJ2-7; TRBD1 agrees at 9 bases. V lost 4 bases and J lost 1; bases outside the gene matches: 6. From germline, CDR1 is SGHRS and CDR2 YFSETQ. This CDR3 comprises 15 residues. CDR3 in amino acids: CASSNRDRASYEQYF. The DNA of the CDR3 is TGCGCCAGCAGCAACCGGGACAGGGCTTCCTACGAGCAGTACTTC.

This clonotype showed up many times. The chain combines TRBV10-3 with TRBJ2-1; 11 bases are a match to TRBD2. J lost 5 bases, V lost 2 bases, and 5 bases had no gene match. In germline, CDR1 is ENHRY, CDR2 SYGVKD. The CDR3 has 16 residues. CDR3 nucleotide sequence: TGTGCCATCAGTGAGCCTAGCGGGAGGAGTAACAATGAGCAGTTCTTC. Its protein is CAISEPSGRSNNEQFF.

The chain carries TRBV7-3 and TRBJ2-1; no firm D call. From germline, CDR1 is SGHTA and CDR2 FQGTGA. The CDR3 runs 15 residues. Trimming left V 1 base short and J 0 bases short, with 7 bases between. CDR3 in DNA: TGTGCCAGCAGCTTAAGTCCGAGCTCCTACAATGAGCAGTTCTTC. Its translation: CASSLSPSSYNEQFF.

With respect to this clonotype: Relative to the germline gene, one junction end is altered; a read error may explain this. The gene calls are TRBV4-2 and TRBJ2-7, with 8 bases identical to TRBD2. CDR1 and CDR2 (germline): LGHNA, YNFKEQ. This CDR3 has 14 residues. The CDR3 nucleotides read TGTGCCAGCAGCCTTAGAGGGACTAGTAGCTCTTATAACTTC. Its protein product is CASSLRGTSSSYNF.

This clonotype was found many times. The chain recombines TRBV28 with TRBJ2-1; D might be TRBD1 (5 bases). The length of the CDR3 is 13 residues. With 4 bases removed from V and 6 bases from J, the gap between germline ends came to 10 bases. The germline V gene encodes CDR1 MDHEN and CDR2 SYDVKM. Here the CDR3 reads CASSWGSINEQFF. For the CDR3, the DNA is TGTGCCAGCAGTTGGGGCAGCATCAATGAGCAGTTCTTC.

This clonotype was seen only a few times. The rearrangement links TRBV6-2 or TRBV6-3 to TRBJ1-2, with a possible D match to TRBD1 (5 bases). Deletions cut 0 bases from V and 6 bases from J, with 23 bases between. The CDR3 covers 18 residues. Germline CDR1 reads MNHEY; CDR2 reads SVGEGT. CDR3 sequence reads: CASSYSSVTGTAGDGYTF. The CDR3 nucleotides are TGTGCCAGCAGTTACTCGTCCGTAACGGGCACGGCGGGGGATGGCTACACCTTC.

This clonotype was detected only once. The chain employs TRBV5-1 and TRBJ2-2, with no clear D. Germline assignment: CDR1 SGHRS and CDR2 YFSETQ. The length of the CDR3 is 15 residues. The V and J ends lost 4 bases and 0 bases respectively, with 10 bases between them. This chain's CDR3 is CASSSSVANTGELFF. The CDR3 region has the DNA TGCGCCAGCAGCAGTTCCGTTGCGAACACCGGGGAGCTGTTTTTT.

In its sample, this clonotype was seen many times. The genes are TRBV12-3 or TRBV12-4 and TRBJ2-3; 8 positions agree with TRBD1. The CDR3 is made up of 14 amino acids. V was pared by 7 bases and J by 6 bases, with 9 bases of the junction left unmatched. The CDR3 sequence: CASKARGRSDTQYF. In DNA, the CDR3 is TGTGCCAGCAAGGCCAGGGGGCGCTCGGATACGCAGTATTTT.

This rearrangement joins TRBV27 to TRBJ1-5, with 7 bases fitting TRBD1. The CDR3 covers 16 residues. Unmatched junction bases numbered 14, after V lost 6 bases and J lost 6 bases. Germline V gene lookup returns CDR1 MNHEY and CDR2 SMNVEV (reference sequence). This CDR3 reads CASRKTYRGWSQPQHF. CDR3 coding DNA: TGTGCCAGCAGGAAAACATACAGGGGCTGGAGTCAGCCCCAGCATTTT.